The subject of this entry is one T cell receptor (beta chain). No antigen is known for it. The data were obtained in a study of T cell repertoires in cytomegalovirus infection. Looking at the study overall: It can be stated that public TCR beta signatures indicated CMV infection as well as a matching HLA type.

Germline loops: CDR1 SGHRS, CDR2 YFSETQ. The CDR3 length is 14 residues. Trimming took off 5 bases at V and 0 bases at J, with 8 bases between the two ends. TCRdb called the reads again in MiXCR, with one record for every CDR3 protein. This table has some 350,000 distinct CDR3 sequences, roughly 34% appearing once. This TCR came from a human donor in good health (CMV status not recorded). Some clones in this sample may be carry-over from other donors' samples. The specimen comprised cultured PBMCs, sampled from culture after CMV antigen stimulation. This chain connects TRBV5-1 to TRBJ2-2, with D tentatively TRBD2 (6 bases). This chain's CDR3 is CASRRDSNTGELFF. The CDR3 DNA is TGCGCCAGCAGACGGGACTCGAACACCGGGGAGCTGTTTTTT.